This T cell receptor beta chain was profiled in a study of glioma-infiltrating T cells. The study, taken as a whole, reports: Only very few CDR3 sequences appeared in both tissue and blood.

Using RNA template, CDR3s of TCR alpha and beta were amplified with iRepertoire arm-PCR. TCRdb re-derived calls from the multiplex PCR reads in MiXCR, one entry per CDR3 protein. This sample has more than 300,000 distinct CDR3 sequences, with approximately 42% found just once. Of note for this clonotype: Its specificity is not known.

This CDR3 has 17 residues. Trimming pared 0 bases from V and 0 bases from J, leaving 12 bases between. Germline CDR1 and CDR2: LGHNA and YNFKEQ. This chain uses TRBV4-2 with TRBJ2-1, with D possibly TRBD2 on 5 matching bases. The sample comprised glioma tissue, nonneoplastic brain tissue, or PBMCs (not recorded which). The TCR sequence derives from a human donor with low-grade glioma or glioblastoma, undergoing nonglioma brain surgery, or in good health (not recorded which). CDR3 amino acids: CASSQEGGDSSYNEQFF. The CDR3 DNA reads as TGTGCCAGCAGCCAAGAAGGAGGAGATAGCTCCTACAATGAGCAGTTCTTC.